The 12 T cell receptor beta chains below were found in one sample sequenced in a study of T cell responses to AZD1222 COVID-19 vaccine. Data came from immunoSEQ multiplex PCR; TCRdb stores just in-frame clones and leaves some out. This repertoire shows tens of thousands of clones, 75% to 90% found once; its top ten account for approximately 31%. This material consisted of peripheral blood, taken on day 0 of AZD1222 vaccination. Every receptor here comes from an adult in good health.

This sequence joins TRBV19 and TRBJ2-2; D perhaps matches TRBD1 (5 bases). Trimming pared 8 bases from V and 0 bases from J, leaving 10 bases between. Germline loops: CDR1 LNHDA, CDR2 SQIVND (reference sequence). The CDR3 contains 14 residues. CDR3 nucleotide sequence: TGTGCCAGTTGGGGCACCGCGAACACCGGGGAGCTGTTTTTT. Its protein product is CASWGTANTGELFF.

The CDR3 region is CASRRGGAGNSPLHF. The CDR3 nucleotides are TGTGCCAGCAGACGAGGGGGCGCGGGAAATTCACCCCTCCACTTT. The chain links TRBV2 to TRBJ1-6, with 7 bases fitting TRBD1. Germline V CDR1 and CDR2: SNHLY, FYNNEI. With 6 bases clipped from V and 7 bases from J, the junction kept 9 bases outside the gene matches. The CDR3 length is 15 residues.

This clone was seen only once. The chain links TRBV5-6 to TRBJ2-3, with D unresolved. V dropped 4 bases and J dropped 4 bases, with 19 bases sitting between them. The germline gives CDR1 SGHDT, CDR2 YYEEEE. The CDR3 extends over 16 amino acids. CDR3 DNA sequence: TGTGCCAGCAGCCCAACCACCGGACCCCGGGCAGATACGCAGTATTTT. This gives the protein CASSPTTGPRADTQYF. Full variable domain (outside the CDR3, taken from reference TRBV5-6 and TRBJ2-3): DAGVTQSPTHLIKTRGQQVTLRCSPKSGHDTVSWYQQALGQGPQFIFQYYEEEERQRGNFPDRFSGHQFPNYSSELNVNALLLGDSALYLCASSPTTGPRADTQYFGPGTRLTVL.

The chain employs TRBV13 and TRBJ1-2; D remains unclear. The CDR3 spans 13 residues. Trimming stripped 2 bases from V and 7 bases from J, with 11 bases between. Germline V CDR1 and CDR2: PRHDT, FYEKMQ (reference sequence). The CDR3 loop reads CASSLKGTSGYTF. DNA for the CDR3: TGTGCCAGCAGCTTAAAGGGCACTTCTGGCTACACCTTC.

The rearrangement uses TRBV4-1 and TRBJ1-5; TRBD1 might be the D (5 bases). V was shortened by 3 bases and J by 4 bases, with 7 bases between the two germline ends. This CDR3 spans 13 amino acids. Germline CDR1 reads MGHRA; CDR2 reads YSYEKL. DNA of the CDR3: TGCGCCAGCAGCCAGGGGGGAAATCAGCCCCAGCATTTT. Amino acid sequence: CASSQGGNQPQHF.

The V call is TRBV28, the J call TRBJ1-2; D remains ambiguous. The CDR3 spans 14 residues. Trimming cost V 2 bases and J 8 bases, with 15 bases left between them. Germline CDR1 reads MDHEN; CDR2 reads SYDVKM. As DNA, the CDR3 is TGTGCCAGCAGTTTAGTCCGGGAGGGTTTAGGCTACACCTTC. Amino acid sequence: CASSLVREGLGYTF.

This chain connects TRBV7-2 to TRBJ2-3; tentative D call: TRBD2 (7 bases). V was trimmed by 5 bases and J by 7 bases, leaving 16 bases between them. Germline CDR1 SGHTA, CDR2 FQGNSA. This CDR3 is 14 amino acids long. In DNA form, the CDR3 reads TGTGCCAGCAGCCCGAGGGGGGGACTGAATACGCAGTATTTT. This encodes CASSPRGGLNTQYF.

The rearrangement joins TRBV6-5 to TRBJ1-1; no reliable D call. Trimming stripped 6 bases from V and 7 bases from J, with 15 bases between. CDR1 is MNHEY, CDR2 SVGAGI, per germline. There are 13 residues in the CDR3. The CDR3 spells CASRYPGNDEAFF. CDR3 sequence (DNA): TGTGCCAGCAGGTATCCGGGAAATGATGAAGCTTTCTTT.

The chain links TRBV4-2 to TRBJ2-7, with D possibly being TRBD1 or TRBD2 (5 bases each). Trimming took off 0 bases at V and 0 bases at J, with 12 bases between the two ends. The CDR3 is made up of 16 amino acids. Germline CDR1 LGHNA, CDR2 YNFKEQ. DNA for the CDR3: TGTGCCAGCAGCCAAGAAGGTAGTGGGGGCTCCTACGAGCAGTACTTC. This gives the protein CASSQEGSGGSYEQYF.

The chain employs TRBV9 and TRBJ2-1; 7 nucleotides match TRBD2. The trim removed 4 bases at V and 9 bases at J, leaving 10 bases unmatched. The CDR3 covers 14 residues. Per the germline V gene, CDR1 is SGDLS and CDR2 is YYNGEE. CDR3 in amino acids: CASSPMGGFGEQFF. The DNA for the CDR3 is TGTGCCAGCAGCCCCATGGGGGGGTTTGGTGAGCAGTTCTTC. The full variable domain, rest sourced from reference TRBV9 and TRBJ2-1, is DSGVTQTPKHLITATGQRVTLRCSPRSGDLSVYWYQQSLDQGLQFLIQYYNGEERAKGNILERFSAQQFPDLHSELNLSSLELGDSALYFCASSPMGGFGEQFFGPGTRLTVL.

This chain connects TRBV6-2 or TRBV6-3 to TRBJ1-1; possible D gene TRBD1, 6 bases. Per the germline V gene, CDR1 is MNHEY and CDR2 is SVGEGT. The CDR3 covers 14 residues. V dropped 6 bases and J dropped 6 bases, with 17 bases sitting between them. The CDR3 loop reads CASSLARGASEAFF. CDR3 sequence (DNA): TGTGCCAGCAGCCTTGCTCGGGGGGCATCTGAAGCTTTCTTT.

The rearrangement links TRBV11-3 to TRBJ1-1; D is uncertain. Looked up from germline, CDR1 is SGHNT and CDR2 is YENEEA. The CDR3 loop spans 15 amino acids. With 4 bases removed from V and 1 base from J, the gap between germline ends came to 13 bases. The CDR3 DNA reads as TGTGCCAGCAGCTCCTCCTTCGGTGGGAACACTGAAGCTTTCTTT. It specifies CASSSSFGGNTEAFF.